The clone carrying this T cell receptor beta chain was picked up many times. Germline values: CDR1 SEHNR, CDR2 FQNEAQ (reference sequence). The V end lost 10 bases, the J end lost 4 bases, and 13 bases lay between the germline ends. The CDR3 is made up of 12 amino acids. This entry belongs to a study of neurological immune-mediated disorders. TCRdb re-called the 5' RACE reads through MiXCR, storing one row per CDR3 protein. The top ten hold approximately 7% of the sample, which has around 69,000 distinct CDR3 sequences, 4.5% seen once. Sequencing was performed on PBMCs. The chain combines TRBV7-9 with TRBJ2-5; D assignment may be TRBD1 or TRBD2 (6 bases each). The TCR originated in a young man with multiple sclerosis. The CDR3 DNA sequence: TGTGCCATCGGTGGAGGGGGAGAGACCCAGTACTTC. Protein product: CAIGGGGETQYF.